Presented here are 14 T cell receptor beta chains from one specimen sequenced in a study of T-cell reconstitution after alpha-beta-depleted transplantation in children. Unique molecular identifiers were used in preparing the TCRbeta library. TCRdb reanalysed the PCR reads using MiXCR and keeps one entry per CDR3 protein. The sample gives some 76,000 distinct CDR3 sequences, approximately 10% of which show up once; around 14% is in the top ten. Sample: PBMCs, taken before TCRalphabeta/CD19-depleted stem cell transplant. These receptors were collected from a boy aged 5-17 years with acute myeloid leukemia, due to receive a stem cell transplant.

This clonotype was found many times. This sequence joins TRBV28 and TRBJ2-7, with D tentatively TRBD2 (6 bases). The CDR3 totals 14 residues. The V and J ends lost 3 bases and 3 bases respectively, with 12 bases between them. Germline CDR1 and CDR2: MDHEN and SYDVKM. The CDR3 DNA is TGTGCCAGCAGTTTCGGGGGATCGAACTACGAGCAGTACGTC. Protein product: CASSFGGSNYEQYV.

Ten or more counts support this clonotype. The gene calls are TRBV5-1 and TRBJ1-3, with D uncertain. Germline CDR1 SGHRS, CDR2 YFSETQ. The V end was cut by 3 bases, the J end by 4 bases, with 23 bases between. CDR3 length: 18 amino acids. CDR3 loop: CASSWDMGSRAEGNTIYF. The CDR3, as DNA: TGCGCCAGCAGCTGGGATATGGGTAGCAGAGCTGAAGGAAACACCATATATTTT.

This clonotype occurred many times. This sequence joins TRBV12-3 or TRBV12-4 and TRBJ1-1; D ambiguous. The germline V and J ends were trimmed by 3 bases and 1 base, with 9 bases remaining between them. The CDR3 covers 14 residues. This CDR3 reads CASSLGRPNTEAFF. CDR3 nucleotide sequence: TGTGCCAGCAGTTTGGGAAGACCGAACACTGAAGCTTTCTTT.

This clonotype occurred many times. The chain links TRBV29-1 to TRBJ2-1, with 7 bases that match TRBD2. This CDR3 is built from 14 residues. Per germline, CDR1 SQVTM and CDR2 ANQGSEA. The junction had 7 bases not matched to a gene; V was cut back by 6 bases and J by 2 bases. The CDR3 protein is CSVWGGRPYNEQFF. The CDR3 DNA follows: TGCAGCGTATGGGGCGGGAGACCCTACAATGAGCAGTTCTTC.

In this sample, this clonotype turned up many times. The V call is TRBV6-5, the J call TRBJ1-5; D is uncertain. V was pared by 0 bases and J by 3 bases, with 15 bases between. The germline V gene encodes CDR1 MNHEY and CDR2 SVGAGI. The CDR3 contains 17 residues. The CDR3 here is CASSYSVTTVHNQPQHF. The CDR3 nucleotides are TGTGCCAGCAGTTACTCCGTCACGACGGTACACAATCAGCCCCAGCATTTT.

This clonotype has a count of ten or more. The chain recombines TRBV11-1 with TRBJ2-3, with 7 positions matching TRBD1. Unmatched junction bases numbered 6, after V lost 4 bases and J lost 2 bases. The CDR3 contains 15 residues. CDR1 and CDR2 (germline): SGHAT, FQDESV (reference sequence). DNA for the CDR3: TGTGCCAGCAGCTCTGACAGGGCCACCACAGATACGCAGTATTTT. Encoded protein: CASSSDRATTDTQYF.

This clonotype was seen ten or more times. CDR3 sequence (DNA): TGTGCCAGCAGTTTATCACAGGGTCAAGGTAGCAATCAGCCCCAGCATTTT. This translates into CASSLSQGQGSNQPQHF. V is TRBV28 and J is TRBJ1-5, with D perhaps matching TRBD1 (6 bases). The CDR3 covers 17 residues. Per the germline V gene, CDR1 is MDHEN and CDR2 is SYDVKM. Trimming pared 1 base from V and 0 bases from J, leaving 13 bases between.

This clonotype came up many times. The chain links TRBV6-1 to TRBJ1-1; maybe TRBD1 (6 bases). With 7 bases removed from V and 6 bases from J, the gap between germline ends came to 15 bases. Germline values: CDR1 MNHNS, CDR2 SASEGT. CDR3 size: 13 residues. In DNA form, the CDR3 reads TGTGCCAGCACCCAACAGGGTTACGCTGAAGCTTTCTTT. Translated: CASTQQGYAEAFF.

This chain joins TRBV7-2 and TRBJ2-2; D could derive from TRBD1 or TRBD2 (5 bases each). The V gene's germline CDR1 is SGHTA and CDR2 FQGNSA. V dropped 4 bases and J dropped 4 bases, with 10 bases sitting between them. The CDR3 is 14 amino acids. CDR3 region: CASSSSGATGELFF. Written as DNA, the CDR3 is TGTGCCAGCAGCTCCTCCGGGGCCACCGGGGAGCTGTTTTTT.

This clonotype was seen at least ten times. V and J are TRBV7-2 and TRBJ2-3, with unresolved D. Trimming pared 1 base from V and 1 base from J, leaving 9 bases between. The CDR3 has 15 amino acids. Germline V gene data show CDR1 as SGHTA and CDR2 as FQGNSA. CDR3 coding DNA: TGTGCCAGCAGCTTAGATCGATGGCGCACAGATACGCAGTATTTT. It translates to CASSLDRWRTDTQYF.

This clonotype was detected many times. The V gene is TRBV7-2, the J gene TRBJ2-7; 7 positions agree with TRBD1. This CDR3 comprises 13 residues. J lost 2 bases, V lost 2 bases, and 0 bases had no gene match. The germline V gene encodes CDR1 SGHTA and CDR2 FQGNSA. In DNA form, the CDR3 reads TGTGCCAGCAGCTTAAGGGGGCCCTACGAGCAGTACTTC. This sequence encodes CASSLRGPYEQYF.

On this clonotype: Being one base from a much bigger clone, this may be a read error. The CDR3 reads CAISLTGRGSSRNQPQHF. CDR3 DNA sequence: TGTGCCATCAGTTTAACGGGGCGGGGCAGCTCCCGAAATCAGCCCCAGCATTTT. The genes are TRBV11-1 and TRBJ1-5; a weak D match, TRBD1 (5 bases). The CDR3 has 18 residues. Germline V gene lookup returns CDR1 SGHAT and CDR2 FQDESV (reference sequence). The V end lost 10 bases, the J end lost 4 bases, and 29 bases lay between the germline ends.

This clonotype appeared many times. The chain joins TRBV27 to TRBJ1-2; D is undetermined. The ends were cut back, 6 bases at V and 4 bases at J, with 12 bases in the middle. Germline V CDR1 and CDR2: MNHEY, SMNVEV (reference sequence). The CDR3 length is 13 residues. CDR3 coding DNA: TGTGCCAGCAGACCTTCCGGGATCTATGGCTACACCTTC. Translation gives CASRPSGIYGYTF.

With respect to this clonotype: A much bigger clone sits one base away, suggesting this may be a read error. The chain has TRBV14 and TRBJ1-1; weak D call: TRBD1 (5 bases). V lost 0 bases to trimming and J lost 10 bases, with 18 bases between them. The CDR3 is 15 amino acids. Germline V gene data show CDR1 as SGHDN and CDR2 as FVKESK. CDR3 amino acids: CASSQDRWGAQRAFF. The CDR3 coding sequence is TGTGCCAGCAGCCAAGATCGGTGGGGCGCGCAGAGAGCTTTCTTT.